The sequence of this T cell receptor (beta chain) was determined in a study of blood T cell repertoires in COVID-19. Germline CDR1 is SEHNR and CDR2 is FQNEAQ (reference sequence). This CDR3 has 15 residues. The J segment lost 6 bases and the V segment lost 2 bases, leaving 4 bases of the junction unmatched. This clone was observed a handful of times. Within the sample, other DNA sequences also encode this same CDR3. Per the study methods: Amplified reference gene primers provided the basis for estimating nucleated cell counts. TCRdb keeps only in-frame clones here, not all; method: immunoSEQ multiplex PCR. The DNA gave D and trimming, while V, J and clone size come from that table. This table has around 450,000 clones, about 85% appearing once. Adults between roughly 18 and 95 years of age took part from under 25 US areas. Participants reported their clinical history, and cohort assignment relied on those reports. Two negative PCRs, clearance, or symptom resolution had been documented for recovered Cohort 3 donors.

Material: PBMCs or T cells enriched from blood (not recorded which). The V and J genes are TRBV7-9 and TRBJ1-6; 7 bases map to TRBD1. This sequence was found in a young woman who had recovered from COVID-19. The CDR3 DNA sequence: TGTGCCAGCAGCTTAATGACAGGGCTTAATTCACCCCTCCACTTT. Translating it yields CASSLMTGLNSPLHF.